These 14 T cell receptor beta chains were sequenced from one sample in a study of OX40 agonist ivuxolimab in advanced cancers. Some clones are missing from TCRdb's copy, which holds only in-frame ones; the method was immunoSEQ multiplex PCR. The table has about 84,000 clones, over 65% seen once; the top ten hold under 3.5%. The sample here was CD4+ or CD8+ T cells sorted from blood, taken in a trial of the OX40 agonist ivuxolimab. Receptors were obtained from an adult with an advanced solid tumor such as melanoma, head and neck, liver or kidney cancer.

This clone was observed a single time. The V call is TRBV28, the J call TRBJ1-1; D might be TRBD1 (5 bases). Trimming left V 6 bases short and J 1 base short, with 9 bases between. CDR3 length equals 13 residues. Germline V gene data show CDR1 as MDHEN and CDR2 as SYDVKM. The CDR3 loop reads CASSVRGNTEAFF. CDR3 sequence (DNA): TGTGCCAGCAGCGTTAGGGGGAACACTGAAGCTTTCTTT. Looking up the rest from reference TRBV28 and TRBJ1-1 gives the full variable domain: DVKVTQSSRYLVKRTGEKVFLECVQDMDHENMFWYRQDPGLGLRLIYFSYDVKMKEKGDIPEGYSVSREKKERFSLILESASTNQTSMYLCASSVRGNTEAFFGQGTRLTVV.

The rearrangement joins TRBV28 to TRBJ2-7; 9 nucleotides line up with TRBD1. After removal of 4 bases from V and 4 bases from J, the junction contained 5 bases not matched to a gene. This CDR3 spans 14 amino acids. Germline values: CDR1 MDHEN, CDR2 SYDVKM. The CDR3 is CASSSWTGAYEQYV. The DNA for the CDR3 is TGTGCCAGCAGTTCTTGGACAGGGGCTTACGAGCAGTACGTC.

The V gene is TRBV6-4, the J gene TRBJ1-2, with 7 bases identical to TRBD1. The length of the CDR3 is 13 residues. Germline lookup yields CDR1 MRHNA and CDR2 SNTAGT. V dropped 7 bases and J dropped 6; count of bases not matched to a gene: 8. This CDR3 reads CASKGDSFDGYTF. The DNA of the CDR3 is TGTGCCAGCAAGGGGGACAGCTTCGATGGCTACACCTTC.

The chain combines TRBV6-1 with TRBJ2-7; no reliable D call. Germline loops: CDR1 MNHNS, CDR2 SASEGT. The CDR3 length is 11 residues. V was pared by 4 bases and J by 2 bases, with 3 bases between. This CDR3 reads CASSATYEQYV. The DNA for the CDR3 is TGTGCCAGCAGTGCCACCTACGAGCAGTACGTC.

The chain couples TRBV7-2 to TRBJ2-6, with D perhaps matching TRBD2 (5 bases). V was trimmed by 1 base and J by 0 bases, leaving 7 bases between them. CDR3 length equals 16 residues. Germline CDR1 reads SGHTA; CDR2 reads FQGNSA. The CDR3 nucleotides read TGTGCCAGCAGCTTAGACGGGATCTCTGGGGCCAACGTCCTGACTTTC. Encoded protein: CASSLDGISGANVLTF. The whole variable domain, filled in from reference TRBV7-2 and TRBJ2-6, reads GAGVSQSPSNKVTEKGKDVELRCDPISGHTALYWYRQSLGQGLEFLIYFQGNSAPDKSGLPSDRFSAERTGGSVSTLTIQRTQQEDSAVYLCASSLDGISGANVLTFGAGSRLTVL.

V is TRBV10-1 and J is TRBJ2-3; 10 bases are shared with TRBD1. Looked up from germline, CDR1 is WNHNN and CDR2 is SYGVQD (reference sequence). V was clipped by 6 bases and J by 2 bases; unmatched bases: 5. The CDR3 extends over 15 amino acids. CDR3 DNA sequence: TGCGCCAGCAGCGGACAGGGGGGACCCACAGATACGCAGTATTTT. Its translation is CASSGQGGPTDTQYF.

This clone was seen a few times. CDR3 nucleotide sequence: TGTGCCAGCAGCGCCAGGCTCGGGACCGTGAATTCACCCCTCCACTTT. This sequence encodes CASSARLGTVNSPLHF. V usage is TRBV5-5 and J usage is TRBJ1-6, with D possibly TRBD1 on 5 matching bases. Trimming stripped 4 bases from V and 7 bases from J, with 18 bases between. The CDR3 length is 16 residues. Germline CDR1 and CDR2: SGHKS and YYEKEE (reference sequence). Full variable domain (rest looked up from reference TRBV5-5 and TRBJ1-6): DAGVTQSPTHLIKTRGQQVTLRCSPISGHKSVSWYQQVLGQGPQFIFQYYEKEERGRGNFPDRFSARQFPNYSSELNVNALLLGDSALYLCASSARLGTVNSPLHFGNGTRLTVT.

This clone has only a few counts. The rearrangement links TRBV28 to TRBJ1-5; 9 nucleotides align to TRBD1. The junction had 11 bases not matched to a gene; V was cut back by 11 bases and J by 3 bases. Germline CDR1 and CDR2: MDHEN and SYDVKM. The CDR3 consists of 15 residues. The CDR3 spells CASAWDREDNQPQHF. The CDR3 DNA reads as TGTGCCTCAGCCTGGGACAGGGAGGACAATCAGCCCCAGCATTTT.

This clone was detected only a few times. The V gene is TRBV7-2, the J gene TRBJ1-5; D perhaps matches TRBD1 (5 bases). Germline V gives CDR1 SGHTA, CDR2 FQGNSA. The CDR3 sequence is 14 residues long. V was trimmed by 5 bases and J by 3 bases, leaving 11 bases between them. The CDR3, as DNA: TGTGCCAGCAGCGTTGACAGAAACAATCAGCCCCAGCATTTT. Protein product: CASSVDRNNQPQHF.

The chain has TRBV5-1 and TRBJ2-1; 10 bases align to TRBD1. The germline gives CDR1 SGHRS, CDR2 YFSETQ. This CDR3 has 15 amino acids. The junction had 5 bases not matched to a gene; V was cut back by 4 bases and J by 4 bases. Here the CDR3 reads CASSRGTGAYNEQFF. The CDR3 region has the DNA TGCGCCAGCAGCCGAGGGACAGGGGCGTACAATGAGCAGTTCTTC.

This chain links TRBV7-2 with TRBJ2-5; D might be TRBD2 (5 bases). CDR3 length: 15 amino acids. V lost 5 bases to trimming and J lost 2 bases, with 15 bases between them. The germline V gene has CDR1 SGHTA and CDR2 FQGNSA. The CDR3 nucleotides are TGTGCCAGCAGCCCCGAGGGCAGTTTACAAGAGACCCAGTACTTC. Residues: CASSPEGSLQETQYF.

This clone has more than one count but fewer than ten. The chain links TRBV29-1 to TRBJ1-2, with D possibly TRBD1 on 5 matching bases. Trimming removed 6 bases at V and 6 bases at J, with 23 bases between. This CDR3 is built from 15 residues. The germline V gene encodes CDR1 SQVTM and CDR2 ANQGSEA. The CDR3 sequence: CSVTIGAGRKDGYTF. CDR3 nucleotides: TGCAGCGTCACCATAGGGGCAGGGAGGAAGGATGGCTACACCTTC.

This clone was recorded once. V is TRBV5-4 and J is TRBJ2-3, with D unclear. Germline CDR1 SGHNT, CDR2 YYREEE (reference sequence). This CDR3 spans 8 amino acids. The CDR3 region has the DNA TGTGTCGTTGATACGCAGTATTTT. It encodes CVVDTQYF.

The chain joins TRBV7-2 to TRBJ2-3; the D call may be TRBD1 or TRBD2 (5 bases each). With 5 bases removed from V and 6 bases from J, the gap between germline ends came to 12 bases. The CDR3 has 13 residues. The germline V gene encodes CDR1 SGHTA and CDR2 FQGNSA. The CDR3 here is CASSRGDPDTQYF. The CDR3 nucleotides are TGTGCCAGCAGCAGAGGGGATCCGGATACGCAGTATTTT.